Presented here are 3 T cell receptor beta chains from one specimen sequenced in a study of spatial heterogeneity in lung cancer. TCRdb used MiXCR to reprocess the 5' RACE reads, holding one entry per CDR3 protein. The sample comprises about 38,000 distinct CDR3 sequences, around 7.2% of which are singletons, and around 30% rests with the top ten. The sample's time point: sample taken at primary tumor resection. The sequenced sample was PBMCs, obtained at surgery. The receptor source for this set is a male donor with early-stage non-small cell lung cancer.

This clonotype has ten or more counts. The chain uses TRBV3-1 and TRBJ1-1; no firm D call. CDR1 and CDR2 (germline): LGHDT, YNNKEL (reference sequence). Trimming removed 1 base from V and 7 bases from J, with 4 bases in between. The CDR3 has 11 residues. The CDR3 loop reads CASSQGSEAFF. The CDR3 DNA sequence: TGTGCCAGCAGCCAAGGCAGTGAAGCTTTCTTT.

This clonotype was counted ten times or more. The chain joins TRBV5-1 to TRBJ2-1, with a tentative D call TRBD2 (6 bases). CDR3 length: 14 amino acids. Germline CDR1 reads SGHRS; CDR2 reads YFSETQ. Trimming stripped 4 bases from V and 5 bases from J, with 13 bases between. In nucleotides, the CDR3 is TGCGCCAGCAGCCTGGGGGGAGAGAACAATGAGCAGTTCTTC. Translated, it gives CASSLGGENNEQFF.

This clonotype was seen at least ten times. V and J are TRBV6-2 or TRBV6-3 and TRBJ2-3; TRBD2 matches 8 bases. The V and J ends lost 8 bases and 4 bases, in that order; junction bases with no gene match: 5. The CDR3 contains 13 residues. Looked up from germline, CDR1 is MNHEY and CDR2 is SVGEGT. The CDR3 reads CASLRGGPDTQYF. The DNA for the CDR3 is TGTGCCAGCCTCCGGGGGGGGCCAGATACGCAGTATTTT.